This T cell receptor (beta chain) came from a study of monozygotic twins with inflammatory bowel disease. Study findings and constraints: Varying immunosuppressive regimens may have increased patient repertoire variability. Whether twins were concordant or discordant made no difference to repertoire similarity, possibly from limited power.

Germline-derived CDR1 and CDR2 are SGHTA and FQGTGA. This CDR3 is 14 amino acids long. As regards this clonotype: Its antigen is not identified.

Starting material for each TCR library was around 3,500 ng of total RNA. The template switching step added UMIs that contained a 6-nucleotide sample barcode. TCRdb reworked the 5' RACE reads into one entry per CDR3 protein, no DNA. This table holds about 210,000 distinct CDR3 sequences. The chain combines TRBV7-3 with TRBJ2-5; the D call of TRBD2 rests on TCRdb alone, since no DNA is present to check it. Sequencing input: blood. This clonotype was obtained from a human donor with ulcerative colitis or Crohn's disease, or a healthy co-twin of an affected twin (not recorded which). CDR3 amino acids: CATSSGGALETQYF.